This TCR beta chain was profiled in a study of cytomegalovirus exposure and HLA in healthy donors. The CDR3 spans 22 residues. The germline gives CDR1 MGHRA, CDR2 YSYEKL. V was pared by 4 bases and J by 2 bases, with 22 bases of the junction left unmatched. This PCR relied on a set of 60 Vbeta primers and 13 Jbeta primers. TCRdb's table, derived via immunoSEQ multiplex PCR, lists solely in-frame clones and lacks some. The sample lists 200,000 to 250,000 clones, over 70% occurring once. The sequencing sample was made of PBMCs. The chain joins TRBV4-1 to TRBJ1-3; 11 nucleotides match TRBD1. The source is a woman aged 55-70 years in good health and CMV-seropositive. CDR3 DNA sequence: TGCGCCAGCAGCCTAGCCGGGGGTCGGAGGACAGGGGGCCAAGGTCCTGGAAACACCATATATTTT. It yields the protein CASSLAGGRRTGGQGPGNTIYF.